This T cell receptor (beta chain) was captured in a study of T cell responses to AZD1222 COVID-19 vaccine. General observations from the study: Recipients of two AZD1222 doses showed rising Spike-specific TCR breadth and depth. Donors in the cohort were predominantly white British and more often female, and clonal diversity was possibly underestimated.

Repertoires were generated with immunoSEQ multiplex PCR, while TCRdb's copy carries only in-frame clones and drops some. This table holds 150,000 or so clones, about 91% found once. A remark on this clone: What it binds is not known.

J lost 5 bases, V lost 4 bases, and 10 bases had no gene match. There are 16 residues in the CDR3. From germline, CDR1 is LGHNA and CDR2 YNFKEQ. The sequencing used peripheral blood, collected on day 0 of AZD1222 vaccination. The TCR comes from an adult in good health. This chain links TRBV4-2 with TRBJ2-2; 7 bases map to TRBD1. The CDR3: CASSRDRGTLTGELFF. The CDR3 DNA reads as TGTGCCAGCAGCCGGGACAGAGGGACCTTAACCGGGGAGCTGTTTTTT.